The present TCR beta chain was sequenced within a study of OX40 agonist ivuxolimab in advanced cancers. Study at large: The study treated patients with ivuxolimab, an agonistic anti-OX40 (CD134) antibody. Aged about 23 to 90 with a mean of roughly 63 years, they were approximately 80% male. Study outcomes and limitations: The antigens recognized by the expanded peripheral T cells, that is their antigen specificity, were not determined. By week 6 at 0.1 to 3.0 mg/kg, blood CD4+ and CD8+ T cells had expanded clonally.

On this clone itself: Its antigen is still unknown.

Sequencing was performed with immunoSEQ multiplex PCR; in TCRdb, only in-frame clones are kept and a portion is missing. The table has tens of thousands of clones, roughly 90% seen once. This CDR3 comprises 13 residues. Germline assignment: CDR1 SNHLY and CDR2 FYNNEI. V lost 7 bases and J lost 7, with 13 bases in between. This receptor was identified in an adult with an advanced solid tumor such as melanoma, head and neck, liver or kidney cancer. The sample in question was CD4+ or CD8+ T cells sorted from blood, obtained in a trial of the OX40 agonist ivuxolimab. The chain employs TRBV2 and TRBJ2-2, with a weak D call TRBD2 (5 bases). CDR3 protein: CASIGVVGGELFF. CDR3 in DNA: TGTGCCAGCATCGGGGTCGTTGGCGGGGAGCTGTTTTTT. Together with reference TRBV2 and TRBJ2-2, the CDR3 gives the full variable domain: EPEVTQTPSHQVTQMGQEVILRCVPISNHLYFYWYRQILGQKVEFLVSFYNNEISEKSEIFDDQFSVERPDGSNFTLKIRSTKLEDSAMYFCASIGVVGGELFFGEGSRLTVL.